These 9 T cell receptor beta chains came from one sample sequenced in a study of blood T cell repertoires in COVID-19. Here immunoSEQ multiplex PCR was the method, and the copy in TCRdb shows in-frame clones only, minus some. The table includes a few hundred thousand clones, about 85% detected once. Material: PBMCs or T cells enriched from blood (not recorded which). Receptors were obtained from a woman aged 45 to 65 who had been exposed to COVID-19.

The V gene is TRBV2, the J gene TRBJ1-4; tentative D call: TRBD1 (5 bases). Germline CDR1 SNHLY, CDR2 FYNNEI. Trimming took 7 bases from V and 8 from J, leaving 14 bases between them. The CDR3 contains 13 residues. CDR3 amino acids: CASIIGGSEKLFF. The CDR3 coding sequence is TGTGCCAGCATTATCGGGGGATCGGAAAAACTGTTTTTT.

V and J are TRBV5-1 and TRBJ2-2; TRBD1 matches 10 bases. Germline loops: CDR1 SGHRS, CDR2 YFSETQ. The CDR3 runs to 16 residues. Trimming at V came to 4 bases and at J to 4 bases, leaving 7 bases not matched to a gene. Here the CDR3 reads CASSPGQGSFTGELFF. In DNA, the CDR3 is TGCGCCAGCAGCCCGGGACAGGGGTCTTTCACCGGGGAGCTGTTTTTT.

This chain links TRBV5-1 with TRBJ1-1; 7 nucleotides line up with TRBD1. Germline CDR1 and CDR2: SGHRS and YFSETQ. The ends lost 4 bases at V and 11 bases at J; junction bases unmatched: 20. The CDR3 consists of 16 residues. CDR3 sequence: CASSLHTQKTGSGAFF. For the CDR3, the DNA is TGCGCCAGCAGCCTCCACACCCAAAAGACAGGGTCGGGCGCTTTCTTT. The variable domain in full, with the rest retrieved from reference TRBV5-1 and TRBJ1-1, is KAGVTQTPRYLIKTRGQQVTLSCSPISGHRSVSWYQQTPGQGLQFLFEYFSETQRNKGNFPGRFSGRQFSNSRSEMNVSTLELGDSALYLCASSLHTQKTGSGAFFGQGTRLTVV.

The V call is TRBV7-2, the J call TRBJ2-2, with TRBD2 matching over 9 bases. V lost 2 bases and J lost 4; bases outside the gene matches: 5. This CDR3 is built from 16 residues. Germline loops: CDR1 SGHTA, CDR2 FQGNSA. CDR3 residues: CASSLSRGGVTGELFF. CDR3 sequence (DNA): TGTGCCAGCAGCTTATCTCGCGGGGGGGTCACCGGGGAGCTGTTTTTT.

The sample holds a few counts of this clone. The rearrangement uses TRBV20-1 and TRBJ2-7, with D unclear. V lost 1 base and J 5 bases, leaving 6 bases between the germline ends. Germline-derived CDR1 and CDR2 are DFQATT and SNEGSKA (reference sequence). The CDR3 is made up of 11 amino acids. The CDR3 spells CSARGPNEQYF. The DNA for the CDR3 is TGCAGTGCTAGAGGGCCCAACGAGCAGTACTTC.

V and J are TRBV3-1 (or the pseudogene TRBV3-2) and TRBJ2-2; 7 nucleotides align to TRBD1. The ends lost 1 base at V and 4 bases at J; junction bases unmatched: 6. This CDR3 is built from 16 residues. Per germline, CDR1 LGHDT and CDR2 YNNKEL (reference sequence). The DNA of the CDR3 is TGTGCCAGCAGCCAAGCTAGGGGGCAGGCCACCGGGGAGCTGTTTTTT. This encodes CASSQARGQATGELFF.

The chain couples TRBV30 to TRBJ1-3; D gene ambiguous. The CDR3 contains 12 residues. Germline V lookup: CDR1 GTSNPN, CDR2 SVGIG (reference sequence). The V end lost 5 bases, the J end lost 0 bases, and 5 bases lay between the germline ends. DNA of the CDR3: TGTGCCTGGTTTCACTCTGGAAACACCATATATTTT. Encoded protein: CAWFHSGNTIYF.

This clone qualifies as medium-sized. The chain carries TRBV7-9 and TRBJ1-2; 8 nucleotides match TRBD1. The germline V gene encodes CDR1 SEHNR and CDR2 FQNEAQ (reference sequence). J gave up 8 bases and V 4 bases, and 6 bases lay outside the gene matches. The CDR3 spans 13 residues. The CDR3: CASSSSGGEGYTF. The CDR3, as DNA: TGTGCCAGCAGCTCCTCAGGGGGCGAAGGCTACACCTTC.

This clone came up once. This chain links TRBV10-3 with TRBJ1-6, with TRBD1 matching over 7 bases. J lost 6 bases, V lost 6 bases, and 11 bases had no gene match. Germline values: CDR1 ENHRY, CDR2 SYGVKD. This CDR3 is 16 amino acids long. CDR3 nucleotide sequence: TGTGCCATCAGGAAAACTGAGACAGGGCGTAATTCACCCCTCCACTTT. This gives the protein CAIRKTETGRNSPLHF.